This T cell receptor beta chain was identified in a study of breast tumors, draining lymph nodes, adjacent tissues. Per germline, CDR1 SQVTM and CDR2 ANQGSEA. The CDR3 has 14 residues. V trimming: 1 base; J trimming: 8 bases; junction bases outside the gene matches: 8. TCRdb used MiXCR to reprocess the multiplex PCR reads, holding one entry per CDR3 protein. The sample records more than 250,000 distinct CDR3 sequences, around 30% being singletons. About this clonotype itself: A much larger clone is a single base away; this may be a read error.

Samples came from axillary lymph nodes draining the breast cancer. This rearrangement joins TRBV29-1 to TRBJ2-1; TRBD2 matches at 7 bases. The sequenced sample consisted of axillary lymph node tissue. The origin of this receptor is a female donor with breast cancer. Some clones in this sample may be carry-over from other donors' samples. The CDR3 loop is CSVEGLVGRDEQFF. CDR3 DNA sequence: TGCAGCGTTGAAGGATTGGTGGGGAGGGATGAGCAGTTCTTC.